Below, 8 T cell receptor beta chains from the same sample are listed, as sequenced in a study of memory CD4+ T cells and cytomegalovirus serostatus. The sort gate was single viable CD3+CD4+CD8-CD45RO+ cells for memory CD4+ T cells. Generated by immunoSEQ multiplex PCR, the TCRdb table keeps only in-frame clones and is missing some. Of over 50,000 clones in the sample, 82% were seen once. Sequencing was performed on memory CD4+ T cells from blood. The origin of the receptors is an adult in good health and CMV-seronegative.

The chain is built from TRBV9 and TRBJ2-7; TRBD2 matches 9 bases. The CDR3 contains 15 residues. The V gene's germline CDR1 is SGDLS and CDR2 YYNGEE. The ends lost 4 bases at V and 3 bases at J; junction bases unmatched: 8. CDR3 coding DNA: TGTGCCAGCAGCCCGCGACTAGCGGTTCTCTACGAGCAGTACTTC. Its translation: CASSPRLAVLYEQYF.

The chain recombines TRBV30 with TRBJ2-7, with TRBD1 as a possible D gene (5 bases). CDR1 and CDR2 (germline): GTSNPN, SVGIG (reference sequence). Trimming removed 4 bases at V and 1 base at J, with 17 bases between. The CDR3 spans 15 residues. CDR3 sequence (DNA): TGTGCCTGGAATATGAAATTCGACAGATCCTACGAGCAGTACTTC. Translation: CAWNMKFDRSYEQYF.

V usage is TRBV15 and J usage is TRBJ2-7; the D gene is possibly TRBD2 (6 bases). Germline V gene data show CDR1 as LNHNV and CDR2 as YYDKDF (reference sequence). Deletions cut 4 bases from V and 2 bases from J, with 15 bases between. The CDR3 totals 15 residues. The CDR3 DNA reads TGTGCCACCAGCACTCCCGGGACGGGGGCCTACGAGCAGTACTTC. Encoded protein: CATSTPGTGAYEQYF.

The CDR3 reads CASSFRRTQETQYF. The DNA of the CDR3 is TGTGCCAGCAGCTTTCGGCGAACACAAGAGACCCAGTACTTC. The V call is TRBV7-8, the J call TRBJ2-5; the D is unclear. V was clipped by 3 bases and J by 2 bases, with 10 bases between them. Germline V gene sequence: CDR1 SGHVS, CDR2 FQNEAQ. The CDR3 has 14 residues.

The chain links TRBV5-1 to TRBJ1-2; 8 bases fit TRBD1. CDR1 is SGHRS and CDR2 is YFSETQ in the germline V gene. CDR3 length: 13 amino acids. The junction had 6 bases not matched to a gene; V was cut back by 3 bases and J by 8 bases. The CDR3 loop is CASSSGQGEGYTF. The CDR3, as DNA: TGCGCCAGCAGCTCCGGACAGGGTGAGGGCTACACCTTC.

The chain uses TRBV6-1 and TRBJ2-6, with 7 positions matching TRBD1. CDR3 length: 19 residues. Germline assignment: CDR1 MNHNS and CDR2 SASEGT. V was pared by 2 bases and J by 1 base, with 11 bases of the junction left unmatched. The CDR3, as DNA: TGTGCCAGCAGTGAAATCGGGACAGACTTGTGGTCTGGGGCCAACGTCCTGACTTTC. Translation gives CASSEIGTDLWSGANVLTF.

This clone was seen a few times. The V and J genes are TRBV7-2 and TRBJ1-5, with D perhaps TRBD1 (6 bases). V was trimmed by 4 bases and J by 4 bases, leaving 8 bases between them. CDR1 is SGHTA, CDR2 FQGNSA, per germline. CDR3 length: 13 residues. CDR3 bases: TGTGCCAGCAGCTCCAGGGGTAATCAGCCCCAGCATTTT. It translates to CASSSRGNQPQHF.

The chain is built from TRBV7-2 and TRBJ1-2; a possible D gene is TRBD1 (5 bases). Trimming took 0 bases from V and 0 from J, leaving 11 bases between them. The CDR3 consists of 16 residues. Germline V gives CDR1 SGHTA, CDR2 FQGNSA. In nucleotides, the CDR3 is TGTGCCAGCAGCTTAGCCCCGGGACGGACTAACTATGGCTACACCTTC. Its protein product is CASSLAPGRTNYGYTF.